This TCR beta chain was observed in a study of T cell responses to AZD1222 COVID-19 vaccine. Study-wide context: Second-dose intervals of approximately 4 or approximately 12 weeks were pooled. Study-wide results and caveats: None of the repertoires were sampled until the peak T cell response had passed. Clonal diversity may have been underestimated in mostly white British donors. Spike regions recognized by vaccine-associated CD4 TCRs spanned the protein, led by 160-218 and 743-854.

CDR1 MNHEY and CDR2 SMNVEV come from the germline V gene (reference sequence). The CDR3 spans 15 residues. V lost 1 base and J lost 1, with 8 bases in between. A remark on this clone: As yet, its antigen is unknown.

The assay was immunoSEQ multiplex PCR, and TCRdb's table has in-frame clones only and misses some. Among roughly 190,000 clones, approximately 91% were seen once, and the ten largest hold nearly 1%. This clonotype was obtained from an adult in good health. Specimen: peripheral blood, collected on day 0 of AZD1222 vaccination. The chain is built from TRBV27 and TRBJ2-1, with D tentatively TRBD1 (5 bases). The DNA for the CDR3 is TGTGCCAGCAGTTTATTTAAGGGGTCCTACAATGAGCAGTTCTTC. Protein sequence: CASSLFKGSYNEQFF.